This paragraph reports one TCR beta chain. The antigen remains undetermined. This record comes from a study of tumor and adjacent non-tumor tissue in lung cancer. Study overall: Aged about 31 to 76 years, patients included about 11 men and about five women with stage I to III disease.

Notes on the study in general: Tumor repertoires had a smaller top 100 clone share than normal lung. Tumor tissue had significantly higher TCR diversity than normal lung.

The library came from three nested PCR rounds adapted from ARM-PCR protocols. MiXCR, run by TCRdb on the multiplex PCR reads, gives a single entry per CDR3 protein. The repertoire holds approximately 66,000 distinct CDR3 sequences, with about 63% as singletons. RNA was extracted from bulk tissue without any cell sorting. This non-tumor lung sample came from over 3 cm beyond the tumor edge. Donors were chemotherapy-naive, newly diagnosed lung cancer surgical patients in China, August–November 2014. Material for sequencing was distant non-tumor lung tissue. The sequence was obtained from a man aged 65 to 79 with non-small cell lung cancer.

The CDR3 region has the DNA TGTGCCTGGAGTATCTTTTCGGAGCAGTACTTC. This codes for CAWSIFSEQYF. The chain links TRBV30 to TRBJ2-7; D call uncertain. Trimming removed 2 bases from V and 7 bases from J, with 9 bases in between. This CDR3 spans 11 amino acids. Germline CDR1 is GTSNPN and CDR2 is SVGIG (reference sequence).